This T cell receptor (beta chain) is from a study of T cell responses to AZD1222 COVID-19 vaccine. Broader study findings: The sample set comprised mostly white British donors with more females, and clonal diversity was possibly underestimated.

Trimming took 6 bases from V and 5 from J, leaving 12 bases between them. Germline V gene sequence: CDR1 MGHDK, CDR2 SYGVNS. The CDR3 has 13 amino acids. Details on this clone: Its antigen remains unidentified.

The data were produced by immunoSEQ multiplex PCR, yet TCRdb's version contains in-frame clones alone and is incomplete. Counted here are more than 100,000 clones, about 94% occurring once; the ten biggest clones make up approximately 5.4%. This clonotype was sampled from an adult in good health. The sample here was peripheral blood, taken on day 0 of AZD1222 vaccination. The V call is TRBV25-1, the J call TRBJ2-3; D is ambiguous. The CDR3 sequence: CASSPSGRDTQYF. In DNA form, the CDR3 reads TGTGCCAGCAGCCCGAGTGGACGAGATACGCAGTATTTT.